This entry lists 24 T cell receptor beta chains sequenced from one sample in a study of blood T cell repertoires in COVID-19. Method: immunoSEQ multiplex PCR; TCRdb's copy keeps in-frame clones and lacks some. Among a few hundred thousand clones listed, 80% to 90% were seen once. The specimen was PBMCs or T cells enriched from blood (not recorded which). All receptors come from a young man who had recovered from COVID-19.

The chain joins TRBV28 to TRBJ2-3; 9 bases agree with TRBD2. The CDR3 totals 16 residues. Germline CDR1 is MDHEN and CDR2 is SYDVKM. The V segment lost 4 bases and the J segment 5 bases; nucleotides outside the gene matches: 10. CDR3 amino acids: CASSSPWRGGLDTQYF. The CDR3 DNA follows: TGTGCCAGCAGTTCCCCCTGGCGGGGGGGGTTAGATACGCAGTATTTT.

The chain employs TRBV7-3 and TRBJ2-7; 7 nucleotides match TRBD1. The V segment lost 5 bases and the J segment 4 bases; nucleotides outside the gene matches: 11. Germline V gene lookup returns CDR1 SGHTA and CDR2 FQGTGA. The CDR3 totals 15 residues. The CDR3 DNA reads TGTGCCAGCAGCCCCGAACAGGGGCCAGGGTACGAGCAGTACTTC. Its translation: CASSPEQGPGYEQYF.

This clone was seen a few times. The CDR3, as DNA: TGTGCCAGCTCACCGGGACAGGCGGAAAACACCATATATTTT. This codes for CASSPGQAENTIYF. This sequence joins TRBV18 and TRBJ1-3, with 8 nucleotides matching TRBD1. V was clipped by 3 bases and J by 6 bases; unmatched bases: 4. In germline, CDR1 is KGHSH, CDR2 LQKENI. The CDR3 has 14 residues.

The chain links TRBV28 to TRBJ1-5; D might be TRBD1 (5 bases). The germline V gene encodes CDR1 MDHEN and CDR2 SYDVKM. This CDR3 has 17 amino acids. Trimming took off 7 bases at V and 6 bases at J, with 25 bases between the two ends. The CDR3 sequence is CASIPPPDGRGSQPQHF. CDR3 DNA sequence: TGTGCCAGCATCCCCCCACCCGACGGGAGGGGAAGTCAGCCCCAGCATTTT.

The CDR3 loop reads CASSAVIRDRGAHEQYF. The DNA for the CDR3 is TGCGCCAGCAGTGCGGTGATACGGGACAGGGGTGCCCACGAGCAGTACTTC. The genes are TRBV10-2 and TRBJ2-7; 10 bases are a match to TRBD1. With 4 bases clipped from V and 5 bases from J, the junction kept 14 bases outside the gene matches. CDR3 length: 17 amino acids. Germline CDR1 is WSHSY and CDR2 is SAAADI.

This chain uses TRBV29-1 with TRBJ1-1, with TRBD1 matching over 10 bases. The V segment lost 4 bases and the J segment 5 bases; nucleotides outside the gene matches: 4. The CDR3 has 13 residues. The germline gives CDR1 SQVTM, CDR2 ANQGSEA. The CDR3 DNA sequence: TGCAGCGTTGCGGGACAGGGGAGGACTGAAGCTTTCTTT. Translation: CSVAGQGRTEAFF.

The chain combines TRBV10-3 with TRBJ2-7; 9 positions match TRBD1. Germline values: CDR1 ENHRY, CDR2 SYGVKD. Trimming cost V 4 bases and J 5 bases; bases outside gene matches: 0. CDR3 length equals 12 residues. The CDR3 loop reads CAISGTGDEQYF. In nucleotides, the CDR3 is TGTGCCATCAGTGGGACAGGGGACGAGCAGTACTTC.

The chain uses TRBV6-1 and TRBJ2-5, with TRBD1 matching 8 bases. Per germline, CDR1 MNHNS and CDR2 SASEGT. This CDR3 contains 15 residues. Germline trimming cut 0 bases from V and 4 bases from J; bases unmatched to any gene: 4. The CDR3 protein is CASSEASGGGETQYF. The CDR3 nucleotides are TGTGCCAGCAGTGAAGCGTCAGGGGGCGGAGAGACCCAGTACTTC.

This clone was seen just once. The chain joins TRBV19 to TRBJ2-6; TRBD1 agrees at 9 bases. Germline V gene sequence: CDR1 LNHDA, CDR2 SQIVND (reference sequence). The CDR3 is made up of 20 amino acids. J was trimmed by 0 bases and V by 4 bases; bases with no gene match: 13. CDR3 DNA: TGTGCCAGTAGTAAATATGAGGCCGGGACAGGGACCTCTGGGGCCAACGTCCTGACTTTC. This encodes CASSKYEAGTGTSGANVLTF.

This clone was counted at least ten times. The V gene is TRBV7-6, the J gene TRBJ1-4, with TRBD1 as a possible D gene (5 bases). With 5 bases removed from V and 6 bases from J, the gap between germline ends came to 16 bases. This CDR3 spans 15 amino acids. Germline CDR1 SGHVS, CDR2 FNYEAQ. DNA of the CDR3: TGTGCCAGCAGCAAGAGCTGGGGGGTAGATGAAAAACTGTTTTTT. It codes for CASSKSWGVDEKLFF.

This clone was counted only a few times. The rearrangement joins TRBV27 to TRBJ1-6; D is unclear. This CDR3 has 15 amino acids. Per germline, CDR1 MNHEY and CDR2 SMNVEV (reference sequence). Trimming left V 0 bases short and J 12 bases short, with 15 bases between. In nucleotides, the CDR3 is TGTGCCAGCAGTTTATCTCAACCCCAGCGGCTACCCCTCCACTTT. Translating gives CASSLSQPQRLPLHF.

The chain couples TRBV7-2 to TRBJ1-5, with a possible D match to TRBD1 (6 bases). This CDR3 has 14 residues. V lost 2 bases and J 2 bases, leaving 7 bases between the germline ends. Germline V gene lookup returns CDR1 SGHTA and CDR2 FQGNSA. The CDR3 loop is CASSLSGGNQPQHF. DNA of the CDR3: TGTGCCAGCAGCTTATCAGGGGGCAATCAGCCCCAGCATTTT.

V and J are TRBV5-5 and TRBJ1-6; TRBD1 agrees at 11 bases. The germline V gene has CDR1 SGHKS and CDR2 YYEKEE (reference sequence). The CDR3 consists of 15 residues. Trimming at V came to 3 bases and at J to 15 bases, leaving 11 bases not matched to a gene. Written as DNA, the CDR3 is TGTGCCAGCAGCTCTCCGGGACAGGGGGAAGTTAGCCTCCACTTT. Translated: CASSSPGQGEVSLHF.

The V gene is TRBV30, the J gene TRBJ2-7; 7 nucleotides align to TRBD2. The germline CDR1 and CDR2 sequences are GTSNPN and SVGIG (reference sequence). J lost 4 bases, V lost 3 bases, and 9 bases had no gene match. This CDR3 spans 14 amino acids. The CDR3 reads CAWRWGGFLYEQYF. In DNA, the CDR3 is TGTGCCTGGAGGTGGGGGGGTTTTTTATACGAGCAGTACTTC.

The chain recombines TRBV7-2 with TRBJ2-3; the D gene is possibly TRBD2 (5 bases). With 4 bases removed from V and 2 bases from J, the gap between germline ends came to 7 bases. The CDR3 runs to 13 residues. Germline CDR1 and CDR2: SGHTA and FQGNSA. The CDR3 region is CASSWTSTDTQYF. Here the CDR3 DNA reads TGTGCCAGCAGCTGGACTTCCACAGATACGCAGTATTTT.

V usage is TRBV5-4 and J usage is TRBJ2-3, with a possible D match to TRBD2 (5 bases). This CDR3 region has 13 residues. Germline CDR1 reads SGHNT; CDR2 reads YYREEE (reference sequence). V lost 10 bases to trimming and J lost 0 bases, with 12 bases between them. The CDR3 DNA follows: TGTGCCGGGAAAAGGGAGAGCACAGATACGCAGTATTTT. It translates to CAGKRESTDTQYF.

Note on this clone: The sample carries other DNA sequences with the same CDR3. V is TRBV5-5 and J is TRBJ1-5, with 7 bases matching TRBD1. The CDR3 contains 15 residues. V gave up 4 bases and J gave up 1 base; unmatched junction bases: 5. Germline V lookup: CDR1 SGHKS, CDR2 YYEKEE (reference sequence). For the CDR3, the DNA is TGTGCCAGCAGCAGGACAGGCGACAGCAATCAGCCCCAGCATTTT. Its protein product is CASSRTGDSNQPQHF.

This chain joins TRBV24-1 and TRBJ1-1; unclear D gene. V was trimmed by 6 bases and J by 6 bases, leaving 7 bases between them. The CDR3 loop spans 11 amino acids. Looked up from germline, CDR1 is KGHDR and CDR2 is SFDVKD. CDR3 in DNA: TGTGCCACCAGTCGGGGTTCTGAAGCTTTCTTT. The encoded protein is CATSRGSEAFF.

This clone was detected a few times. The V call is TRBV30, the J call TRBJ2-7; 11 bases fit TRBD2. The CDR3 loop spans 14 amino acids. The junction had 7 bases not matched to a gene; V was cut back by 2 bases and J by 7 bases. The V gene's germline CDR1 is GTSNPN and CDR2 SVGIG (reference sequence). This chain's CDR3 is CAWSKTSGAREQYF. The CDR3 nucleotides are TGTGCCTGGAGTAAGACTAGCGGGGCCCGGGAGCAGTACTTC.

A single count supports this clone. The rearrangement joins TRBV12-5 to TRBJ2-3; D remains unclear. Trimming cost V 8 bases and J 2 bases, with 14 bases left between them. The CDR3 runs 14 residues. CDR1 and CDR2 (germline): LGHNT, FRNRAP. The CDR3 DNA is TGTGCTAGTCTCCTCTCCCTATCCACAGATACGCAGTATTTT. As protein: CASLLSLSTDTQYF.

The gene calls are TRBV5-1 and TRBJ1-4, with D perhaps matching TRBD1 (6 bases). Germline V lookup: CDR1 SGHRS, CDR2 YFSETQ. V was shortened by 0 bases and J by 0 bases, with 15 bases between the two germline ends. The CDR3 is 18 amino acids. The CDR3 region is CASSLAPTGPATNEKLFF. The CDR3, as DNA: TGCGCCAGCAGCTTGGCGCCGACAGGCCCCGCAACTAATGAAAAACTGTTTTTT. Full variable domain (outside the CDR3, taken from reference TRBV5-1 and TRBJ1-4): KAGVTQTPRYLIKTRGQQVTLSCSPISGHRSVSWYQQTPGQGLQFLFEYFSETQRNKGNFPGRFSGRQFSNSRSEMNVSTLELGDSALYLCASSLAPTGPATNEKLFFGSGTQLSVL.

This clone has a handful of counts. The J gene is TRBJ2-3, the V gene TRBV14; TRBD2 agrees at 11 bases. The CDR3 has 15 amino acids. J lost 6 bases, V lost 4 bases, and 6 bases had no gene match. Per the germline V gene, CDR1 is SGHDN and CDR2 is FVKESK. The CDR3 sequence: CASSRIGLAGDTQYF. The CDR3 DNA is TGTGCCAGCAGCCGCATAGGACTAGCGGGTGATACGCAGTATTTT.

V usage is TRBV19 and J usage is TRBJ2-2; D is unresolved. The germline V gene encodes CDR1 LNHDA and CDR2 SQIVND (reference sequence). The germline V and J ends were trimmed by 4 bases and 3 bases, with 6 bases remaining between them. This CDR3 is built from 13 residues. In DNA, the CDR3 is TGTGCCAGTAGTAAAACAGACACCGGGGAGCTGTTTTTT. It codes for CASSKTDTGELFF.

The chain employs TRBV28 and TRBJ2-7; a weak D match, TRBD2 (6 bases). Germline CDR1 MDHEN, CDR2 SYDVKM. This CDR3 is built from 14 residues. Trimming took off 8 bases at V and 5 bases at J, with 19 bases between the two ends. In DNA form, the CDR3 reads TGTGCCAGCGGTGCCGGGACTTTCCTCGACGAGCAGTACTTC. Translation: CASGAGTFLDEQYF.